The 3 T cell receptor beta chains presented below share a single source sample, sequenced in a study of blood T cells in healthy people across ages. The authors ran a second PCR of 7 to 11 cycles using a sample-barcoded 5' primer and a J-beta primer mix. TCRdb reanalysed the 5' RACE reads using MiXCR and keeps one entry per CDR3 protein. The table has fewer than 2,000,000 distinct CDR3 sequences, roughly 30% seen once. The material sequenced was blood. The receptors come from a woman in her twenties or thirties in good health.

This sequence joins TRBV3-1 and TRBJ2-5, with D unclear. The CDR3 loop spans 15 amino acids. Germline V CDR1 and CDR2: LGHDT, YNNKEL (reference sequence). V shed 1 base and J shed 5 bases, with 14 bases lying between them. The CDR3 DNA is TGTGCCAGCAGCCAAGTTCGGCCCTCCGAGGAGACCCAGTACTTC. This sequence encodes CASSQVRPSEETQYF.

As regards this clonotype: At one end, the junction sequence differs from germline, possibly due to a read error. This chain connects TRBV7-9 to TRBJ2-5; possible D gene TRBD2, 5 bases. The J call may be faulty, since TRBJ2-7 better matches the DNA end. Germline assignment: CDR1 SEHNR and CDR2 FQNEAQ (reference sequence). CDR3 length equals 13 residues. The DNA of the CDR3 is TGTGTCAGCAGCTCCGCGCGGGCCTACGAGCAGTACTTC. This translates into CVSSSARAYEQYF.

The rearrangement links TRBV3-1 to TRBJ2-4; D is uncertain. Trimming stripped 4 bases from V and 15 bases from J, with 22 bases between. The CDR3 runs 14 residues. Germline CDR1 LGHDT, CDR2 YNNKEL (reference sequence). The CDR3 here is CASSPGRVSYERYF. CDR3 DNA sequence: TGTGCCAGCAGCCCCGGAAGGGTGTCCTACGAGCGGTACTTC.